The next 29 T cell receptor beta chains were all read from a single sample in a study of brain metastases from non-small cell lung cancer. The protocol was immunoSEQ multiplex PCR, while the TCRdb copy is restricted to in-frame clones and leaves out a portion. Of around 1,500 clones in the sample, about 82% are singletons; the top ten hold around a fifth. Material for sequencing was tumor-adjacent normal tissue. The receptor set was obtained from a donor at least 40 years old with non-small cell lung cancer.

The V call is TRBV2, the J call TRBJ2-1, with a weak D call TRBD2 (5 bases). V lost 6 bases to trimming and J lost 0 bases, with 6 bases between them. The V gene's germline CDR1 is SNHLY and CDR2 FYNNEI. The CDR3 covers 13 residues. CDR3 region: CASREVSYNEQFF. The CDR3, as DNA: TGTGCCAGCAGGGAGGTCTCCTACAATGAGCAGTTCTTC.

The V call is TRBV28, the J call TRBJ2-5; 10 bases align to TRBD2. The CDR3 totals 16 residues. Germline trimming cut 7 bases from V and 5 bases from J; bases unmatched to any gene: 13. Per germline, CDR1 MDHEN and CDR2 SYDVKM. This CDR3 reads CASTISIAGGRETQYF. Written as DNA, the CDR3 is TGTGCCAGCACCATCTCCATAGCGGGAGGAAGGGAGACCCAGTACTTC.

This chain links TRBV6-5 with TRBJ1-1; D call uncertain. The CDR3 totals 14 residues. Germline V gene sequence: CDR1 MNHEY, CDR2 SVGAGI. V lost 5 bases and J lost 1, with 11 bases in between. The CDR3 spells CASSRLSKNTEAFF. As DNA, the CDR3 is TGTGCCAGCAGTCGCCTCAGTAAGAACACTGAAGCTTTCTTT.

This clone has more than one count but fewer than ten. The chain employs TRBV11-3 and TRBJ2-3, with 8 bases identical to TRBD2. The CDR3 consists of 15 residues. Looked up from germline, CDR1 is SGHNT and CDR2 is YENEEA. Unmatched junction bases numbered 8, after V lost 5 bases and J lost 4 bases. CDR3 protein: CASSPGTSFADTQYF. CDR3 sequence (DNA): TGTGCCAGCAGCCCCGGGACTAGTTTCGCAGATACGCAGTATTTT.

Here the CDR3 DNA reads TGTGCCAGCAGCGTAGATGGCAGTGTAAATTCACCCCTCCACTTT. Amino acids: CASSVDGSVNSPLHF. This chain uses TRBV9 with TRBJ1-6, with D uncertain. The V gene's germline CDR1 is SGDLS and CDR2 YYNGEE. The CDR3 spans 15 residues. With 0 bases removed from V and 7 bases from J, the gap between germline ends came to 11 bases.

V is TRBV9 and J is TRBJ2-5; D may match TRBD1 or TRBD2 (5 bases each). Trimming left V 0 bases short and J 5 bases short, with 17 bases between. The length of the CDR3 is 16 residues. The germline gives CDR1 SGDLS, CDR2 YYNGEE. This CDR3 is CASSVGVRGHTETQYF. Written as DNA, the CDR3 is TGTGCCAGCAGCGTAGGGGTGAGGGGTCACACGGAGACCCAGTACTTC.

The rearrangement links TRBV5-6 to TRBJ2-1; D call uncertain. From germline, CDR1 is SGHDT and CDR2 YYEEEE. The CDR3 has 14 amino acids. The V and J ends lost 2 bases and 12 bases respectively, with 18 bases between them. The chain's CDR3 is CASSFLTSDSGQFF. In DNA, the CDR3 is TGTGCCAGCAGCTTCCTAACTTCTGACTCTGGGCAGTTCTTC.

The CDR3 region has the DNA TGTGCCAGCAGCGCGGGACTAGCGGGAGGAGGCGAGCAGTACTTC. As protein: CASSAGLAGGGEQYF. V usage is TRBV9 and J usage is TRBJ2-7, with 15 bases lining up with TRBD2. Germline-derived CDR1 and CDR2 are SGDLS and YYNGEE. The CDR3 extends over 15 amino acids. J lost 6 bases, V lost 3 bases, and 4 bases had no gene match.

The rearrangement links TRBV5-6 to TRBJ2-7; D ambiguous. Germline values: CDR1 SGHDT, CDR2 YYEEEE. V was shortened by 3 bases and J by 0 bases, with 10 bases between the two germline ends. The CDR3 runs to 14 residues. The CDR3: CASSYGSSSYEQYF. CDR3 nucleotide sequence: TGTGCCAGCAGCTACGGATCAAGCTCCTACGAGCAGTACTTC.

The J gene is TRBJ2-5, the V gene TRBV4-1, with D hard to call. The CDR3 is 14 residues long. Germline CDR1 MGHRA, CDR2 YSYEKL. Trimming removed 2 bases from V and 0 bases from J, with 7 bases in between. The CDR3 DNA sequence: TGCGCCAGCAGCCAACCCACGGACCAAGAGACCCAGTACTTC. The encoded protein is CASSQPTDQETQYF.

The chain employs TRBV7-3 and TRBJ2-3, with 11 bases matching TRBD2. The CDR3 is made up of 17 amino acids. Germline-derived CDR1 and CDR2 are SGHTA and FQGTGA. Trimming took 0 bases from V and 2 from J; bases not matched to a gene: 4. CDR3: CASSLTRLAGYTDTQYF. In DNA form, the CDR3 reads TGTGCCAGCAGCTTAACTAGACTAGCGGGATACACAGATACGCAGTATTTT.

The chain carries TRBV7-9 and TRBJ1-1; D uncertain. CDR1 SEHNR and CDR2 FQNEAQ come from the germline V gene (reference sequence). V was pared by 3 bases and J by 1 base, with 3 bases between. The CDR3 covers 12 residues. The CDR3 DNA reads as TGTGCCAGCAGCTTGTGGAACACTGAAGCTTTCTTT. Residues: CASSLWNTEAFF.

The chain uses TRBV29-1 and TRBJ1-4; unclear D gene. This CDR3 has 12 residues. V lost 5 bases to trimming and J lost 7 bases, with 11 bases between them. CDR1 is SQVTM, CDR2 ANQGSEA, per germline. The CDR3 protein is CSVREAAEKLFF. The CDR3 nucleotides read TGCAGCGTTAGGGAGGCGGCTGAAAAACTGTTTTTT.

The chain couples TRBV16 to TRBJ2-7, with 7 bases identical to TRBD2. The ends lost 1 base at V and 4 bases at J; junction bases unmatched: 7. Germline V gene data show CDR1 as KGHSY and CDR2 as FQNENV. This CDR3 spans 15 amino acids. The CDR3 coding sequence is TGTGCCAGCAGCCAATGGGGGGGACTTAAGTACGAGCAGTACTTC. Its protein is CASSQWGGLKYEQYF.

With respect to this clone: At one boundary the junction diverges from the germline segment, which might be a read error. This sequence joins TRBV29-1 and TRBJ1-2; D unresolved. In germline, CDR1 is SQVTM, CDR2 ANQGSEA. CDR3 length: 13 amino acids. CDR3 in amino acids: CSALLVSRYGYTF. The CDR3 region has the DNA TGCAGCGCCCTCCTAGTTTCTAGGTATGGCTATACCTTC.

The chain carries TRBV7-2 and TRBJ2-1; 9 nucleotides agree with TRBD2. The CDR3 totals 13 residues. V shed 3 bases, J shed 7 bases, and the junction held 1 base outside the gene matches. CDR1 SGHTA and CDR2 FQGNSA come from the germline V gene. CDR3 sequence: CASSLREGNEQFF. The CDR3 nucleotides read TGTGCCAGCAGCTTGCGGGAGGGGAATGAGCAGTTCTTC.

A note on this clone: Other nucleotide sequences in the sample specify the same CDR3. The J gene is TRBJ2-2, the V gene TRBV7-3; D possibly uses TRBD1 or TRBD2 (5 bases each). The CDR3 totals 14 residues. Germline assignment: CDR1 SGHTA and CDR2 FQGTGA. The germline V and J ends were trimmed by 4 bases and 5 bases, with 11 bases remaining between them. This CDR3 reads CASSSGWGTGELFF. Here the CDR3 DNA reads TGTGCCAGCAGCTCAGGCTGGGGGACCGGGGAGCTGTTTTTT.

This CDR3 is CASSVVNTEAFF. The CDR3 nucleotides read TGTGCCAGCAGCGTGGTGAACACTGAAGCTTTCTTT. The rearrangement links TRBV5-6 to TRBJ1-1; no reliable D call. Per germline, CDR1 SGHDT and CDR2 YYEEEE. The CDR3 totals 12 residues. Trimming cost V 4 bases and J 0 bases, with 4 bases left between them.

CDR3 protein: CASSPPLGTQYF. The CDR3 region has the DNA TGTGCCAGCAGCCCCCCACTGGGGACCCAGTACTTC. The rearrangement joins TRBV7-9 to TRBJ2-5; D not certain. The V and J ends lost 5 bases and 7 bases respectively, with 11 bases between them. This CDR3 has 12 residues. CDR1 SEHNR and CDR2 FQNEAQ come from the germline V gene (reference sequence).

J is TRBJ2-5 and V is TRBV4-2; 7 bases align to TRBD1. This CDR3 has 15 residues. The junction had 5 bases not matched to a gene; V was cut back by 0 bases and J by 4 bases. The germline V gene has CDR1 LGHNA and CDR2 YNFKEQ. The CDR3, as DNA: TGTGCCAGCAGCCAAGACTCCGAGGGGGCAGAGACCCAGTACTTC. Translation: CASSQDSEGAETQYF.

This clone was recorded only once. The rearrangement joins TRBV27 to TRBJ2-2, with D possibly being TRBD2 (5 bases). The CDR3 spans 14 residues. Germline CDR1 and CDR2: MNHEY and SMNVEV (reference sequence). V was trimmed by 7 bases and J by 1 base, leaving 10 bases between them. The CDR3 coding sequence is TGTGCCAGCAAAATGGGGAGGAACACCGGGGAGCTGTTTTTT. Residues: CASKMGRNTGELFF.

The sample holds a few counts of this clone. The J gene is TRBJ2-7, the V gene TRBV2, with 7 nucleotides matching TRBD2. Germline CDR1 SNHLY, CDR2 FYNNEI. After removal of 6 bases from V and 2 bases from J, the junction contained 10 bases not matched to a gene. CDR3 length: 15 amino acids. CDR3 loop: CASRAEAGLAYEQYF. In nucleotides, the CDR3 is TGTGCCAGCAGAGCCGAAGCGGGACTGGCCTACGAGCAGTACTTC. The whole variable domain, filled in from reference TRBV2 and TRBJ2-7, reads EPEVTQTPSHQVTQMGQEVILRCVPISNHLYFYWYRQILGQKVEFLVSFYNNEISEKSEIFDDQFSVERPDGSNFTLKIRSTKLEDSAMYFCASRAEAGLAYEQYFGPGTRLTVT.

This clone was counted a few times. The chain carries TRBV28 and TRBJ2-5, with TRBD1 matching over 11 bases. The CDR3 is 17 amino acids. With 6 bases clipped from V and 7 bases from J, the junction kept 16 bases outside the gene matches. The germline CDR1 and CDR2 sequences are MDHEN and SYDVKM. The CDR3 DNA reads TGTGCCAGCAGCACCTATCAGGACAGGGGGCCCTCCAGGACCCAGTACTTC. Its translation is CASSTYQDRGPSRTQYF. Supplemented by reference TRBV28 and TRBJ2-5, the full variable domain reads DVKVTQSSRYLVKRTGEKVFLECVQDMDHENMFWYRQDPGLGLRLIYFSYDVKMKEKGDIPEGYSVSREKKERFSLILESASTNQTSMYLCASSTYQDRGPSRTQYFGPGTRLLVL.

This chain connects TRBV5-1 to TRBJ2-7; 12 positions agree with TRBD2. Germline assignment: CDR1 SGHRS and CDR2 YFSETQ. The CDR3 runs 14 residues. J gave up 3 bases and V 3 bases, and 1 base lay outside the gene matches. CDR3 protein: CASSSTSGSYEQYF. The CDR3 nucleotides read TGCGCCAGCAGCTCGACTAGCGGGAGCTACGAGCAGTACTTC.

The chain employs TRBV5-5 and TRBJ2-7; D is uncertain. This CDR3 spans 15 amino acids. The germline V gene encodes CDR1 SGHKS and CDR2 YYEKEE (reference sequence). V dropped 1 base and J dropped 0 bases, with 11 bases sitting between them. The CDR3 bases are TGTGCCAGCAGCTTGACTCCTGACCCCTCCTACGAGCAGTACTTC. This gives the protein CASSLTPDPSYEQYF.

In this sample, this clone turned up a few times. The CDR3 nucleotides are TGTGCCAGCAGGCAGGGTAGCGGCGGAGGGCTGTTCTTC. Encoded protein: CASRQGSGGGLFF. The V gene is TRBV28, the J gene TRBJ2-1, with a possible D match to TRBD2 (6 bases). The germline V gene encodes CDR1 MDHEN and CDR2 SYDVKM. The V end was cut by 6 bases, the J end by 15 bases, with 21 bases between. The CDR3 runs to 13 residues.

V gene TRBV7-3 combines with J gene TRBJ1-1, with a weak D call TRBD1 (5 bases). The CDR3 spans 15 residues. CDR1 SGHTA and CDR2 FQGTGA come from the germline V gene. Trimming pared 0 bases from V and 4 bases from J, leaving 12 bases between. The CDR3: CASSLTAGRGTEAFF. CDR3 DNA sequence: TGTGCCAGCAGCTTAACCGCAGGGCGAGGCACTGAAGCTTTCTTT.

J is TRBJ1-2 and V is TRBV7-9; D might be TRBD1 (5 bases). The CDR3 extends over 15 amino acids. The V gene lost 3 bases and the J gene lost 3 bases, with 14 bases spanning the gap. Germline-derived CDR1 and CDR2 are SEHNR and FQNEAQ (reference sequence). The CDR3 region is CASSFNRDRYYGYTF. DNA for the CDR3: TGTGCCAGCAGCTTCAACCGGGACCGCTACTATGGCTACACCTTC.

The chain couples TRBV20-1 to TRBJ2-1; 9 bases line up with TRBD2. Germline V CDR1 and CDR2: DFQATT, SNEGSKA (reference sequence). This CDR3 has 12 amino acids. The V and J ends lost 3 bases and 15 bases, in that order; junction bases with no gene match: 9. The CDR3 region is CSASKREAGVFF. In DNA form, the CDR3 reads TGCAGTGCTAGTAAGCGGGAGGCCGGGGTGTTCTTC.